Below, one TCR beta chain is given with its context. Produced via immunoSEQ multiplex PCR; TCRdb's table is partial and in-frame only. The table records 180,000 or so clones, about 79% of them present only once. The data were obtained in a study of cytomegalovirus exposure and HLA in healthy donors. Donors came from a validation cohort of over a hundred subjects, distinct from the first 666-subject cohort. CDR3 length: 15 residues. Germline CDR1 is MNHEY and CDR2 is SVGAGI. V lost 5 bases and J lost 4; bases outside the gene matches: 5. The TCR originated in a woman in her twenties or thirties in good health and CMV-seropositive. Specimen: PBMCs. The chain combines TRBV6-5 with TRBJ2-1; TRBD2 agrees at 10 bases. For the CDR3, the DNA is TGTGCCAGCAGTCGTACACTAGCGGGATACAATGAGCAGTTCTTC. Translating it yields CASSRTLAGYNEQFF.